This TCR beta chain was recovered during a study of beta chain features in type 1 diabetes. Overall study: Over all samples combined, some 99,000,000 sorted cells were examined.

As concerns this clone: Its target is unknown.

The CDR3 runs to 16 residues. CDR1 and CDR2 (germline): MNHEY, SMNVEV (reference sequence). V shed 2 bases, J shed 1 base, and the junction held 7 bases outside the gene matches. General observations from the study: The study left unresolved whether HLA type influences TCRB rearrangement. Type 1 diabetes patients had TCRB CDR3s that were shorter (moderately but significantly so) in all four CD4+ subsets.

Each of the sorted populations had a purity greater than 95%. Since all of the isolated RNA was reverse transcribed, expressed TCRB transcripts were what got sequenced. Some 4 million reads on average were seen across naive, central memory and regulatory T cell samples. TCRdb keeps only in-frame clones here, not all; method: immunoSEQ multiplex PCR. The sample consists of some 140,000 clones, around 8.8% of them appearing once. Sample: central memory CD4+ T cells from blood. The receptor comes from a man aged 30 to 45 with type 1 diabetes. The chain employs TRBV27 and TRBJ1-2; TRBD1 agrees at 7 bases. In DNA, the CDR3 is TGTGCCAGCAGTTTAGGAGGGGGCGTAGGTAACTATGGCTACACCTTC. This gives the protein CASSLGGGVGNYGYTF.